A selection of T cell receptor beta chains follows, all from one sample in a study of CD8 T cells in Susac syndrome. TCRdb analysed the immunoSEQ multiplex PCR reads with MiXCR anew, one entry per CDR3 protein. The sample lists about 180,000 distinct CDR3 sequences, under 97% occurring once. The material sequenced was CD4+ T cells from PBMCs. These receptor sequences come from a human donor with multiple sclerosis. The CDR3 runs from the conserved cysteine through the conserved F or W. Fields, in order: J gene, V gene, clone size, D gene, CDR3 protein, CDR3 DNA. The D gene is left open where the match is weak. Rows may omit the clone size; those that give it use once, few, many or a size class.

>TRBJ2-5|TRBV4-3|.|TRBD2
CASSQDTSGGETQYF
TGCGCCAGCAGCCAAGATACTAGCGGGGGGGAGACCCAGTACTTC
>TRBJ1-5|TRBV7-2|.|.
CASSLVGTPQPQHF
TGTGCCAGCAGCTTAGTAGGGACACCCCAGCCCCAGCATTTT
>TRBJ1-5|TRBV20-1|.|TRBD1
CSARDTGGVNQPQHF
TGCAGTGCTAGAGATACAGGGGGCGTCAATCAGCCCCAGCATTTT
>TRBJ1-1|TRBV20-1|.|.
CSARQVPTGAEAFF
TGCAGTGCTAGACAAGTCCCTACCGGCGCTGAAGCTTTCTTT
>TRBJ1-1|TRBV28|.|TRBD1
CASTILGTANTEAFF
TGTGCCAGCACCATCCTAGGGACAGCGAACACTGAAGCTTTCTTT
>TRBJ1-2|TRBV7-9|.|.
CASSMTEYGYTF
TGTGCCAGCAGCATGACAGAATATGGCTACACCTTC
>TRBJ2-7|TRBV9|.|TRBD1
CASSVAGTGVRQYF
TGTGCCAGCAGCGTAGCTGGGACAGGGGTGCGGCAGTACTTC
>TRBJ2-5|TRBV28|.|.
CASSPVRPRYQETQYF
TGTGCCAGCAGCCCCGTACGGCCTCGGTACCAAGAGACCCAGTACTTC
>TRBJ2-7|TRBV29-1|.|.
CSVETIQGPGAGQYF
TGCAGCGTTGAAACGATACAGGGTCCTGGGGCGGGGCAGTACTTC
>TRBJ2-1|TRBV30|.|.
CAWSRGEQFF
TGTGCCTGGAGTAGAGGTGAGCAGTTCTTC
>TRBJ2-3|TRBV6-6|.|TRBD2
CASSHGLASTDTQYF
TGTGCCAGCAGTCACGGACTAGCAAGCACAGATACGCAGTATTTT
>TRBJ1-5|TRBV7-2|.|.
CASSQGRGRNQPQHF
TGTGCCAGCAGTCAGGGGCGGGGGAGGAATCAGCCCCAGCATTTT
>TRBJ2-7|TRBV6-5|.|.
CASSYAGPFYEQYF
TGTGCCAGCAGTTACGCGGGCCCCTTCTACGAGCAGTACTTC
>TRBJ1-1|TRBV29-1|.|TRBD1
CSVTGLNTEAFF
TGCAGCGTGACAGGGCTGAACACTGAAGCTTTCTTT
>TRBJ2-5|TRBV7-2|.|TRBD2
CASSLSAGVETQYF
TGTGCCAGCAGCTTGTCAGCGGGGGTAGAGACCCAGTACTTC
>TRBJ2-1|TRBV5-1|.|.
CASTQGAYNEQFF
TGCGCCAGCACTCAGGGAGCCTACAATGAGCAGTTCTTC
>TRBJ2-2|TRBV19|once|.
CASRRGMNTGELFF
TGTGCCAGTAGAAGGGGCATGAACACCGGGGAGCTGTTTTTT
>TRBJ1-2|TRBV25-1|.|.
CASSALFGYTF
TGTGCCAGCAGTGCGTTATTTGGCTACACCTTC
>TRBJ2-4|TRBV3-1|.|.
CASSQGQKNIQYF
TGTGCCAGCAGCCAAGGACAGAAAAACATTCAGTACTTC
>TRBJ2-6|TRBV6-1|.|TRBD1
CASRSGAGGSGANVLTF
TGTGCCAGCAGATCTGGGGCAGGGGGCTCTGGGGCCAACGTCCTGACTTTC
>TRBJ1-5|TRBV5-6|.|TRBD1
CASSWGGQGPGPQHF
TGTGCCAGCAGCTGGGGTGGACAGGGCCCGGGACCCCAGCATTTT
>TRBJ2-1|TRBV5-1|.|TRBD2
CASSTGTSSYNEQFF
TGCGCCAGCAGCACGGGGACTAGCTCCTACAATGAGCAGTTCTTC
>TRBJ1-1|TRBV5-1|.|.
CASSLGGGRTEAFF
TGCGCCAGCAGCTTGGGAGGGGGAAGGACTGAAGCTTTCTTT
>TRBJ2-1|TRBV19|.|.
CASRISVNEQFF
TGTGCCAGTAGAATCTCCGTCAATGAGCAGTTCTTC
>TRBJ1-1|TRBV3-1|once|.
CASSLGRWEEEMNTEAFF
TGTGCCAGCAGCCTAGGCCGATGGGAGGAGGAGATGAACACTGAAGCTTTCTTT